This record concerns one T cell receptor beta chain sequence. Its antigen remains unidentified. No per-base quality is available; no much larger clone lies one base away. The CDR3 goes from the cysteine to the phenylalanine over 14 residues. The sequence is cut down to CDR3 DNA, 42 bases in frame from base 1. V is pared back by 0 bases and J by 0 bases, with 6 bases lying between the germline termini. CDR1 SGHDT and CDR2 YYEEEE were looked up in the germline V gene. This specimen comes from a study of blood T cell repertoires in COVID-19 (dated by TCRdb to between 2020 and 2021). For the wider study: Samples from collaborators originated in the United States, Italy and Spain and spanned both the acute and convalescent phases of COVID-19. The material from the prospective study consisted of cDNA or gDNA derived from T cells, B-cell-depleted T cells, or PBMCs. A freely available public database, intended as a resource for researchers studying the immune response to SARS-CoV-2, is where the repertoires were released. Where HLA class I and class II types were available, the types were taken from metadata supplied by the sample provider, not from assay-based typing. Samples were obtained from the ongoing ImmuneRACE study (first 160 participants) and from about 1,300 subjects provided by 6 global collaborators. Subjects who had been exposed to COVID-19, were actively infected with it, or had recovered from it provided the deeply sampled blood TCRbeta repertoires that made up the dataset. Nearly every sample came with metadata listing a de-identified subject ID, COVID-19 status, age in years and sex. The research as a whole found: The quantity of clinical and demographic metadata differed by source and by participant and was supplied without curation.

TCRbeta CDR3 regions were amplified from genomic DNA by means of the immunoSEQ Assay, a bias-controlled multiplex PCR. From the authors' description of their analysis: The number of nucleated cells in each sample was estimated by amplification of reference gene primers within the assay. Sequence reads were collapsed and filtered to measure the absolute abundance of every unique TCRbeta CDR3 rearrangement. For each sample, productive Simpson clonality was calculated by taking the square root of Simpson's diversity index across productive rearrangements. In TCRdb, the immuneACCESS table is reduced to in-frame sequences with V and J assigned. These tables do not hold every clone; where another copy was compared, an unresolved V gene accounts for under half, and the others remain unexplained. V and J calls and clone size are those listed in that table; D and trimming were worked out from the DNA. This sample has 300,000 to 350,000 clones in its table, and 88% of those were observed once. Clones ranked in the top ten supply around 4.6% of the sample.

Enrolling through a virtual design, the prospective study's participants ranged in age from about 18 to 89 years and lived across 20 to 30 United States geographic areas. In the prospective study, cohorts were assigned on the basis of participant-reported clinical history obtained from a screening survey and a study questionnaire. For ImmuneRACE Cohort 3, a participant was defined as recovered based on two consecutive negative NP/OP PCR tests, clearance by a healthcare professional, or resolution of symptoms. Mobile phlebotomists in the prospective study collected whole blood, serum and a nasopharyngeal or oropharyngeal swab from every participant. Prospective study participants could optionally give additional blood draws and questionnaires over an approximately 2-month period. Blood samples from the prospective study were shipped frozen or at room temperature prior to DNA extraction.

This receptor was obtained from a man younger than 45 who had recovered from COVID-19. The rearrangement combines TRBV5-6 with TRBJ1-2, with the D segment identity uncertain. Sequencing used PBMCs or T cells enriched from blood (not recorded which). The bases are TGTGCCAGCAGCTTGGACATTACTAACTATGGCTACACCTTC. Its coded protein is CASSLDITNYGYTF.